Listed below are T cell receptor beta chains from one sample, sequenced in a study of long-term antiretroviral therapy in people with HIV. Assay: immunoSEQ multiplex PCR; the TCRdb copy retains only in-frame clones and omits some. Of almost 25,000 clones in the sample, approximately 80% were seen once. This specimen was unsorted PBMCs, taken 3 years after starting antiretroviral therapy. The receptors were sampled from a man aged 45-60 years with HIV. Each CDR3 is given with its conserved first and last residue. Fields, in order: CDR3 length, J gene, D gene, V gene, clone size, CDR3 protein, CDR3 DNA. D genes are given only for firm matches. Clone size appears in some rows only: once, few, many, or a class for an expanded clone.

13	TRBJ1-1	TRBD1	TRBV19	NA	CASISEGATEAFF	TGTGCCAGTATATCGGAGGGGGCCACTGAAGCTTTCTTT
12	TRBJ2-7	NA	TRBV2	NA	CASGDQIGEQYF	TGTGCCAGCGGGGACCAAATAGGCGAGCAGTACTTC
15	TRBJ2-1	NA	TRBV5-6	NA	CASSLEGEAYNEQFF	TGTGCCAGCAGCTTGGAGGGGGAGGCCTACAATGAGCAGTTCTTC
11	TRBJ1-1	NA	TRBV20-1	NA	CSARDEAEAFF	TGCAGTGCTAGAGATGAGGCTGAAGCTTTCTTT
16	TRBJ2-1	NA	TRBV19	once	CASSLHTGEESNEQFF	TGTGCCAGTAGCCTACACACAGGGGAGGAGTCGAATGAGCAGTTCTTC
14	TRBJ2-5	NA	TRBV28	NA	CASRGTSPRETQYF	TGTGCCAGCCGCGGGACCTCCCCGCGGGAGACCCAGTACTTC
15	TRBJ2-3	TRBD1	TRBV30	once	CAWIDGTGGTDTQYF	TGTGCCTGGATAGATGGGACAGGGGGCACAGATACGCAGTATTTT
13	TRBJ2-7	NA	TRBV28	NA	CASREKGRVEQYF	TGTGCCAGCAGGGAGAAGGGCCGTGTCGAGCAGTACTTC
14	TRBJ1-1	NA	TRBV28	NA	CASIGLEGKGQAFF	TGTGCCTCGATCGGACTAGAAGGGAAAGGGCAGGCTTTCTTT
15	TRBJ2-5	TRBD1	TRBV5-1	NA	CASSTTGVGEETQYF	TGCGCCAGCAGCACAACAGGGGTTGGAGAGGAGACCCAGTACTTC
17	TRBJ2-7	TRBD1	TRBV7-7	NA	CASSPEPGQGSRYEQYF	TGTGCTAGCAGCCCCGAACCGGGACAGGGTTCCCGGTACGAGCAGTACTTC
16	TRBJ2-2	NA	TRBV7-2	NA	CASSLQPGSNTGELFF	TGTGCCAGCAGCTTGCAACCGGGATCGAACACCGGGGAGCTGTTTTTT
15	TRBJ2-7	TRBD1	TRBV18	NA	CASSPPGQLTYEQYF	TGTGCCAGCTCACCACCGGGACAGTTAACCTACGAGCAGTACTTC
15	TRBJ2-3	TRBD2	TRBV7-3	NA	CASSLKAGGPDTQYF	TGTGCCAGCAGCTTAAAGGCGGGGGGGCCAGATACGCAGTATTTT
17	TRBJ1-4	NA	TRBV4-3	NA	CASSQGGETNPTEKLFF	TGCGCCAGCAGCCAAGGGGGGGAGACCAACCCAACGGAAAAACTGTTTTTT
14	TRBJ1-5	TRBD1	TRBV10-3	NA	CAISPDRGNQPQHF	TGTGCCATCAGCCCTGACAGGGGCAATCAGCCCCAGCATTTT
18	TRBJ2-5	NA	TRBV4-1	NA	CASSQIIFRSTAGETQYF	TGCGCCAGCAGCCAAATCATCTTTCGGTCAACAGCGGGAGAGACCCAGTACTTC
15	TRBJ2-3	TRBD1	TRBV2	few	CASIYRDRELDTQYF	TGTGCCAGCATTTACCGGGACAGGGAGTTGGATACGCAGTATTTT
15	TRBJ2-1	TRBD2	TRBV7-9	NA	CASRKTSGGGGEQFF	TGTGCCAGCAGGAAGACTAGCGGGGGGGGTGGTGAGCAGTTCTTC
15	TRBJ2-7	NA	TRBV5-1	NA	CASSLAGRSSYEQYF	TGCGCCAGCAGCTTGGCAGGGAGAAGCTCCTACGAGCAGTACTTC
13	TRBJ1-1	NA	TRBV5-1	NA	CASSLGWATEAFF	TGCGCCAGCAGCTTGGGGTGGGCCACTGAAGCTTTCTTT
16	TRBJ1-4	NA	TRBV28	NA	CASSLGLGRGYEKLFF	TGTGCCAGCAGTTTAGGGCTAGGGAGGGGTTATGAAAAACTGTTTTTT
14	TRBJ1-4	TRBD1	TRBV18	NA	CASSKDRGSEKLFF	TGTGCCAGCTCAAAGGACAGGGGTAGTGAAAAACTGTTTTTT
16	TRBJ2-4	NA	TRBV4-1	once	CASSQAVALTKNIQYF	TGCGCCAGCAGCCAAGCCGTCGCTCTAACCAAAAACATTCAGTACTTC
14	TRBJ2-7	NA	TRBV19	NA	CASSLRQGAYEQYF	TGTGCCAGTAGTCTCCGACAAGGAGCCTACGAGCAGTACTTC
14	TRBJ1-2	NA	TRBV4-3	few	CASSQDQAYYGYTF	TGCGCCAGCAGCCAAGACCAGGCGTACTATGGCTACACCTTC